The sequence of this T cell receptor beta chain was determined in a study of T cell responses to AZD1222 COVID-19 vaccine. Germline V lookup: CDR1 SGHTA, CDR2 FQGNSA. Deletions cut 1 base from V and 0 bases from J, with 7 bases between. This CDR3 comprises 14 residues. Using immunoSEQ multiplex PCR, the repertoire was profiled, and TCRdb retains in-frame clones only, with some absent. The sample shows fewer than 110,000 clones, about 85% of them seen only once. Analyses pooled second doses at about 4 or about 12 weeks. Regarding this clone: The target antigen is unknown.

Study-wide results and caveats: The study found vaccine-associated CD4 TCRs spanning spike, dominant at 160-218 and 743-854. Reports indicate that nearly half of spike-specific TCRs are directed at unmutated variant regions. Most donors were white British and more were female, and clonal diversity was possibly underestimated.

The TCR originated in an adult who received the AZD1222 COVID-19 vaccine. Sequencing used peripheral blood, obtained 28 days after the second AZD1222 dose. V and J are TRBV7-2 and TRBJ2-7; D gene unclear. The CDR3 loop reads CASSLVAGSYEQYF. CDR3 coding DNA: TGTGCCAGCAGCTTAGTGGCTGGCTCCTACGAGCAGTACTTC.